The clone carrying this T cell receptor beta chain came up many times. Antigen: not known. TCRdb re-called the 5' RACE reads with MiXCR, one entry per CDR3 protein. The sample carries approximately 100,000 distinct CDR3 sequences, roughly 3.5% recorded once. This specimen comes from a study of neurological immune-mediated disorders. Findings of the study overall: HTLV-1-associated myelopathy had the most TCR clonal expansion, and multiple sclerosis had the least, less than healthy controls.

Germline CDR1 SQVTM, CDR2 ANQGSEA. The CDR3 contains 15 residues. Trimming cost V 3 bases and J 2 bases, with 15 bases left between them. PBMCs stored at -80 C, 2 million in total, were the source of the unsorted libraries. Specimen: PBMCs. The gene calls are TRBV29-1 and TRBJ2-3, with D perhaps matching TRBD1 or TRBD2 (6 bases each). This TCR was sampled from a woman younger than 30 with multiple sclerosis. The CDR3 here is CSVDFRGAHTDTQYF. The CDR3 DNA reads as TGCAGCGTTGACTTTAGGGGGGCTCACACAGATACGCAGTATTTT.